The clone carrying this T cell receptor beta chain has ten or more counts. The data were taken from a study of neurological immune-mediated disorders. CDR3 length: 13 amino acids. Germline-derived CDR1 and CDR2 are LGHDT and YNNKEL (reference sequence). V was shortened by 4 bases and J by 2 bases, with 9 bases between the two germline ends. One entry per CDR3 protein results from TCRdb running MiXCR on the 5' RACE reads. The data hold more than 50,000 distinct CDR3 sequences, with 3% to 4% observed a single time. The sample comprised PBMCs. This clonotype originated in a woman aged 55 to 70 with multiple sclerosis. The chain links TRBV3-1 to TRBJ2-7; possible D gene TRBD2, 6 bases. CDR3 sequence (DNA): TGTGCCAGCAGCCGCCGGACTACCTACGAGCAGTACTTC. Amino acid sequence: CASSRRTTYEQYF.